A selection of T cell receptor beta chains follows, all from one sample in a study of PD-1 blockade in classical Hodgkin lymphoma. Sequenced by immunoSEQ multiplex PCR; TCRdb stores in-frame clones only, minus some. The sample lists 95,000 or so clones, 80% to 85% occurring once. The sample here was peripheral blood mononuclear cells (PBMCs), taken at baseline. Source of these receptors: a human donor with classical Hodgkin lymphoma. Each CDR3 is given with its conserved first and last residue. The order of the fields is V gene, J gene, D gene, clone size, CDR3 protein, CDR3 DNA. A D gene is named only where the DNA matches it firmly. Expanded clones get a size class; other rows say once, few or many, or leave the size out.

TRBV6-5	TRBJ2-4	TRBD1	once	CASSYGQGAKNIQYF	TGTGCCAGCAGTTACGGACAGGGGGCCAAAAACATTCAGTACTTC
TRBV14	TRBJ1-2	.	.	CASSRTGTLEDPRGYTF	TGTGCCAGCAGCCGCACCGGGACACTGGAAGACCCGCGTGGCTACACCTTC
TRBV4-2	TRBJ2-3	.	.	CASKEATDTQYF	TGTGCCAGCAAGGAGGCCACAGATACGCAGTATTTT
TRBV28	TRBJ2-6	TRBD1	.	CASSEQGTGANVLTF	TGTGCCAGCAGCGAACAGGGGACTGGGGCCAACGTCCTGACTTTC
TRBV9	TRBJ2-1	.	.	CASSTPQKGVASRYEQFF	TGTGCCTCCTCAACTCCACAGAAGGGGGTGGCTAGTAGGTATGAGCAGTTCTTC
TRBV18	TRBJ1-2	TRBD1	.	CASSPLQGPNYGYTF	TGTGCCAGCTCACCACTACAGGGGCCAAACTATGGCTACACCTTC
TRBV19	TRBJ2-1	.	once	CASTQGGWGSGNNEQFF	TGTGCCAGTACCCAAGGGGGGTGGGGATCTGGTAACAATGAGCAGTTCTTC
TRBV6-4	TRBJ2-1	TRBD2	.	CASSVLAAYNEQFF	TGTGCCAGCAGTGTACTAGCGGCCTACAATGAGCAGTTCTTC
TRBV5-1	TRBJ2-5	.	few	CASSLGDSSETQYF	TGCGCCAGCAGCTTGGGTGACTCCTCGGAGACCCAGTACTTC
TRBV28	TRBJ2-5	.	.	CGDSTQVKKTQYF	TGCGGTGACTCCACTCAGGTCAAAAAGACCCAGTACTTC
TRBV7-2	TRBJ2-1	.	.	CASSSHPLSYNEQFF	TGTGCCAGCAGCTCTCATCCCCTCTCCTACAATGAGCAGTTCTTC